A selection of T cell receptor beta chains follows, all from one sample in a study of blood T cells in healthy people across ages. TCRdb re-analysed the 5' RACE reads in MiXCR, keeping a single row per CDR3 protein. The sample contains 710,000 or so distinct CDR3 sequences, about 30% of which appear only once. The sequenced sample consisted of blood. The receptors were gathered from a woman aged 80 or over in good health. CDR3s leave out the opening cysteine and the closing phenylalanine or tryptophan. Clone size, where shown, is once, few, many, or a class for clones that have expanded.

v_call: TRBV5-1; clone_size: many; cdr3_aa: ASSDASVEQY
v_call: TRBV11-2; clone_size: few; cdr3_aa: ASSLRWGGATDTQY
v_call: TRBV30; clone_size: few; cdr3_aa: ACSELAGGPDTQY
v_call: TRBV5-1; clone_size: many; cdr3_aa: ASSPPGQGNTDTQY
v_call: TRBV29-1; clone_size: NA; cdr3_aa: SVGPILTDTQY
v_call: TRBV12-3/TRBV12-4; clone_size: NA; cdr3_aa: ASSSGLGQGPNYGYT
v_call: TRBV20-1; clone_size: NA; cdr3_aa: SARRGFEDGYT
v_call: TRBV12-3/TRBV12-4; clone_size: few; cdr3_aa: ASSPGTGSYNEQY
v_call: TRBV12-3/TRBV12-4; clone_size: NA; cdr3_aa: ASSRRTGENYGYT
v_call: TRBV7-2; clone_size: NA; cdr3_aa: ASSFTGLQETQY
v_call: TRBV7-2; clone_size: few; cdr3_aa: ASSPVFRTQNTEAF
v_call: TRBV5-1; clone_size: NA; cdr3_aa: ASSFPSGRTRYEQF
v_call: TRBV2; clone_size: NA; cdr3_aa: ASSGPQGGNQPQH
v_call: TRBV5-1; clone_size: many; cdr3_aa: ASSLGPGRSNTDTQY
v_call: TRBV4-1; clone_size: NA; cdr3_aa: ASSQGGPGGGQETQC
v_call: TRBV7-8; clone_size: NA; cdr3_aa: ASSFSEGRLYEQY
v_call: TRBV6-2/TRBV6-3; clone_size: NA; cdr3_aa: ASRDPQGSRETQY
v_call: TRBV21-1; clone_size: NA; cdr3_aa: ASSKGAVDSPLH
v_call: TRBV21-1; clone_size: NA; cdr3_aa: ASSKDRGGGKGIKQY
v_call: TRBV3-1; clone_size: many; cdr3_aa: ASSQSAGAQY
v_call: TRBV7-2; clone_size: many; cdr3_aa: ASSLVGTGANVLT
v_call: TRBV27; clone_size: few; cdr3_aa: ASSLRGGNEQY
v_call: TRBV15; clone_size: few; cdr3_aa: ATSEGGQGSEKLF
v_call: TRBV4-3; clone_size: many; cdr3_aa: ASSQGQGQRYEQY
v_call: TRBV12-3/TRBV12-4; clone_size: NA; cdr3_aa: ASTPAGRTDTQY
v_call: TRBV28; clone_size: many; cdr3_aa: ASSPAKGGWNEQF
v_call: TRBV4-2; clone_size: many; cdr3_aa: ASSQDRGGTGGSTEAF
v_call: TRBV9; clone_size: many; cdr3_aa: ASSVEGTGAIYGYT
v_call: TRBV14; clone_size: many; cdr3_aa: ASSQVRTGTGTQY
v_call: TRBV10-3; clone_size: many; cdr3_aa: AISTDRGRHGYT
v_call: TRBV7-9; clone_size: many; cdr3_aa: ASSWGRGNEQF
v_call: TRBV20-1; clone_size: NA; cdr3_aa: SARDLEGGSTDTQY
v_call: TRBV4-3; clone_size: NA; cdr3_aa: ASSQDHGGLSGANVLT
v_call: TRBV20-1; clone_size: NA; cdr3_aa: SARDSGHHNSPLH
v_call: TRBV20-1; clone_size: few; cdr3_aa: SAPPLGGETQY
v_call: TRBV12-3/TRBV12-4; clone_size: NA; cdr3_aa: ASSPTGVNSPPH
v_call: TRBV3-1; clone_size: NA; cdr3_aa: ASSQPGGNTEAF
v_call: TRBV29-1; clone_size: many; cdr3_aa: SVGGFTDTQY
v_call: TRBV3-1; clone_size: NA; cdr3_aa: ASSTTGNEQF
v_call: TRBV7-9; clone_size: NA; cdr3_aa: ASSPGTGGQY
v_call: TRBV18; clone_size: NA; cdr3_aa: ASSPPLYQETQY
v_call: TRBV9; clone_size: many; cdr3_aa: ASSPRLAEETQY
v_call: TRBV6-5; clone_size: many; cdr3_aa: ASSKGQYYEQY
v_call: TRBV29-1; clone_size: NA; cdr3_aa: SVRGTGAQETQY
v_call: TRBV30; clone_size: many; cdr3_aa: AGPRGQLDNYGYT
v_call: TRBV18; clone_size: many; cdr3_aa: ASSPPGGVTDTQY
v_call: TRBV6-1; clone_size: NA; cdr3_aa: ASSDTAAYTEAF
v_call: TRBV5-1; clone_size: many; cdr3_aa: ASSLEGRYPYEQY
v_call: TRBV9; clone_size: many; cdr3_aa: ASSGGALADTQY
v_call: TRBV6-5; clone_size: NA; cdr3_aa: ASSYASGRAYEQY
v_call: TRBV7-2; clone_size: many; cdr3_aa: ASSQGTPQVGEQY
v_call: TRBV12-3/TRBV12-4; clone_size: few; cdr3_aa: ASSGTSGGVSTDTQY
v_call: TRBV5-1; clone_size: few; cdr3_aa: ASSAGQFSYEQY
v_call: TRBV7-2; clone_size: NA; cdr3_aa: ASSLEAATYNEQF
v_call: TRBV7-2; clone_size: NA; cdr3_aa: AGSPGDYQSYEQY